This TCR beta chain came from a study of blood T cell repertoires in COVID-19. V lost 11 bases and J lost 8, with 15 bases in between. The CDR3 consists of 11 residues. The germline V gene encodes CDR1 LGHDT and CDR2 YNNKEL (reference sequence). Assay used: immunoSEQ multiplex PCR; TCRdb lists only in-frame clones, some missing. The profile shows 80,000 to 90,000 clones, about 85% of them singletons. The TCR originated in a woman aged 80 or older with COVID-19, enrolled during active disease. Sequencing input: peripheral blood. The gene calls are TRBV3-1 (or the pseudogene TRBV3-2) and TRBJ1-2, with TRBD1 as a possible D gene (5 bases). The CDR3 DNA is TGTGCCCTTAGAAGGGGCTGCGGCTACACCTTC. Its translation is CALRRGCGYTF.